This TCR beta chain appears in the sequencing data of a study of cytomegalovirus exposure and HLA in healthy donors. Study results and caveats: Being indistinguishable, some V segments were excluded, TRBV6-2 and TRBV6-3 among them. The authors later linked a missense DCLRE1C variant to TCR beta V- and J-gene trimming. Researchers reportedly found TCR beta sequences accurately predicted most subjects' HLA-A and HLA-B alleles.

With 60 Vbeta and 13 Jbeta primers, the PCR was carried out. The table came from immunoSEQ multiplex PCR; TCRdb's copy has only in-frame clones and leaves some out. The top ten hold roughly 8% of the sample, which has 90,000 to 110,000 clones, about 80% seen once. Donors had nominal health at sampling but likely had unrecorded immune exposures. This clone was picked up a small number of times. Its antigen is still unknown. Germline V CDR1 and CDR2: MNHEY, SVGAGI. The CDR3 sequence is 15 residues long. The germline V and J ends were trimmed by 0 bases and 5 bases, with 14 bases remaining between them. V and J are TRBV6-5 and TRBJ2-7, with D possibly matching TRBD1 (6 bases). Sequenced material: PBMCs. This receptor was identified in a woman aged 45-59 years in good health and CMV-seropositive. The CDR3 bases are TGTGCCAGCAGTTACTCTGGCAGGGGTTCAGACGAGCAGTACTTC. It specifies CASSYSGRGSDEQYF.